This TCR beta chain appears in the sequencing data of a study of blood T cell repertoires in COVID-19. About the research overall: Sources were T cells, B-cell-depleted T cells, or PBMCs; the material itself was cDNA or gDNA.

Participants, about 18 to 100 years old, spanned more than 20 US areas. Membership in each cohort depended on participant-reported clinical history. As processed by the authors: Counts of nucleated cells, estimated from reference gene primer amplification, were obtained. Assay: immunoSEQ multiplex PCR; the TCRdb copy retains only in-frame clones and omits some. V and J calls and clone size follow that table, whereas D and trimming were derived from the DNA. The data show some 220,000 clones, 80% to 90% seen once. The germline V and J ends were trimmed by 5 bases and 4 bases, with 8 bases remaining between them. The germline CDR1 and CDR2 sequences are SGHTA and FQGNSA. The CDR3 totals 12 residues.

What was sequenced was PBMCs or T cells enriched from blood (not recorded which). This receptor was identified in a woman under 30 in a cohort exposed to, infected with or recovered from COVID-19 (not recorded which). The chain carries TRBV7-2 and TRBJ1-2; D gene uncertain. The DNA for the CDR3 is TGTGCCAGCAGCCCCGGGATCTATGGCTACACCTTC. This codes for CASSPGIYGYTF. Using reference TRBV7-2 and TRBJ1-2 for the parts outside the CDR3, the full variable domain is GAGVSQSPSNKVTEKGKDVELRCDPISGHTALYWYRQSLGQGLEFLIYFQGNSAPDKSGLPSDRFSAERTGGSVSTLTIQRTQQEDSAVYLCASSPGIYGYTFGSGTRLTVV.